Below, 10 T cell receptor beta chains from the same sample are listed, as sequenced in a study of human CD8 memory T cell subsets. Researchers made TCR beta libraries via UMI-labeled 5' RACE. From its re-call of the 5' RACE reads, TCRdb lists each CDR3 protein once, without DNA. The sample shows thousands of distinct CDR3 sequences, and approximately 32% sits with its ten largest clones. The sequenced material came from CD8+ effector memory T cells (TEM) sorted from PBMCs. Specified subset: effector memory CD8 T cells, CCR7- CD45RO+ CD95+. These receptors all come from a human donor in good health.

This chain's CDR3 is CSVELGGSTGELFF. This chain links TRBV29-1 with TRBJ2-2. The CDR3 is 14 residues long. The germline CDR1 and CDR2 sequences are SQVTM and ANQGSEA.

V and J are TRBV20-1 and TRBJ2-1; TCRdb lists TRBD1, though no DNA is available to test this call. Per germline, CDR1 DFQATT and CDR2 SNEGSKA (reference sequence). This CDR3 region has 13 residues. The CDR3 here is CSVPGQGDNEQFF.

Its frequency marks this clonotype as medium-sized. This chain uses TRBV20-1 with TRBJ1-1; the TCRdb D gene call, TRBD1, has no DNA to confirm it. Germline V gene sequence: CDR1 DFQATT, CDR2 SNEGSKA (reference sequence). This CDR3 contains 13 residues. The CDR3: CSAQGQGETEAFF.

The chain links TRBV5-5 to TRBJ2-7. This CDR3 has 13 residues. Germline V gene lookup returns CDR1 SGHKS and CDR2 YYEKEE (reference sequence). CDR3 amino acids: CASRSRLGYEQYF. Using reference TRBV5-5 and TRBJ2-7 for the parts outside the CDR3, the full variable domain is DAGVTQSPTHLIKTRGQQVTLRCSPISGHKSVSWYQQVLGQGPQFIFQYYEKEERGRGNFPDRFSARQFPNYSSELNVNALLLGDSALYLCASRSRLGYEQYFGPGTRLTVT.

V usage is TRBV7-6 and J usage is TRBJ1-5; the D gene TCRdb calls, TRBD1, cannot be checked with no DNA. The CDR3 loop spans 14 amino acids. The germline gives CDR1 SGHVS, CDR2 FNYEAQ. CDR3 residues: CASSHGPGPQPQHF.

This chain links TRBV30 with TRBJ1-6; the D call of TRBD1 rests on TCRdb alone, since no DNA is present to check it. Germline V gene lookup returns CDR1 GTSNPN and CDR2 SVGIG (reference sequence). The CDR3 extends over 15 amino acids. Here the CDR3 reads CAWSVRAGEGSPLHF.

CDR3: CASSFGPPGPRNIQYF. The chain recombines TRBV5-1 with TRBJ2-4; checking the TCRdb D call of TRBD2 is not possible without DNA. CDR1 and CDR2 (germline): SGHRS, YFSETQ. The CDR3 loop spans 16 amino acids.

Judged by frequency, this clonotype is medium-sized. The chain employs TRBV29-1 and TRBJ1-1. The CDR3 contains 13 residues. Germline CDR1 reads SQVTM; CDR2 reads ANQGSEA. CDR3: CSASGGFDDEAFF.

The gene calls are TRBV9 and TRBJ1-1; checking the TCRdb D call of TRBD1 is not possible without DNA. The CDR3 contains 15 residues. The germline CDR1 and CDR2 sequences are SGDLS and YYNGEE. The CDR3 is CASSLNRDGNTEAFF.

By frequency, this clonotype registers medium-sized. The genes are TRBV10-2 and TRBJ2-1. CDR1 is WSHSY, CDR2 SAAADI, per germline. CDR3 size: 14 residues. The CDR3 protein is CASSEYDRYNEQFF.